This T cell receptor (beta chain) is from a study of OX40 agonist ivuxolimab in advanced cancers. Study-level information: At doses from 0.01 to 10 mg/kg, patients were given intravenous ivuxolimab every 2 weeks.

Autoimmune disease history or systemic immunosuppression meant exclusion. The germline V gene has CDR1 LNHNV and CDR2 YYDKDF (reference sequence). This CDR3 comprises 14 residues. The germline V and J ends were trimmed by 4 bases and 6 bases, with 13 bases remaining between them. Assay: immunoSEQ multiplex PCR; the TCRdb copy retains only in-frame clones and omits some. Of over 70,000 clones in the sample, roughly 85% were seen once. General study results and limits: Among the lowest peripheral clonal expansion occurred in 0.1-3.0 mg/kg partial responders. Researchers report that CD8+ T cells had, on average, more expanded clones than CD4+.

As regards this clone: Antigen specificity is unknown.

The input for sequencing was CD4+ or CD8+ T cells sorted from blood, taken in a trial of the OX40 agonist ivuxolimab. The J gene is TRBJ1-5, the V gene TRBV15; D call uncertain. The receptor was isolated from an adult with an advanced solid tumor such as melanoma, head and neck, liver or kidney cancer. The CDR3 DNA reads TGTGCCACCAGCACGGGGTTTGAGGGTCAGCCCCAGCATTTT. This translates into CATSTGFEGQPQHF.